This TCR beta chain was identified during a study of PD-L1 blockade in urothelial cancer. Overall study context: About 85% of the 29 patients were males with bladder-origin urothelial cancer.

The time point was: pretreatment peripheral blood. Generated by immunoSEQ multiplex PCR, the TCRdb table keeps only in-frame clones and is missing some. Of roughly 52,000 clones in the sample, about four fifths were seen once. The source material was PBMCs, sampled around atezolizumab (anti-PD-L1) treatment. This TCR came from a man over 45 with urothelial cancer.

In nucleotides, the CDR3 is TGCGCCAGCAGCTCGGCGAGGGCCTACGAGCAGTACTTC. This translates into CASSSARAYEQYF. V gene TRBV5-1 combines with J gene TRBJ2-7, with D possibly matching TRBD2 (5 bases). V was trimmed by 3 bases and J by 2 bases, leaving 9 bases between them. There are 13 residues in the CDR3. The germline CDR1 and CDR2 sequences are SGHRS and YFSETQ.